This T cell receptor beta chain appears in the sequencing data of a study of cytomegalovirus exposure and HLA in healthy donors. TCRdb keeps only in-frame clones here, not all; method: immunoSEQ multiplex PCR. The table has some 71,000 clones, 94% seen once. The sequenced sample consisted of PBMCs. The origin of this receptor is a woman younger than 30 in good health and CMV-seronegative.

CDR3 amino acids: CASGFGGNDGYTF. The CDR3 nucleotides read TGTGCTAGTGGTTTTGGAGGGAATGATGGCTACACCTTC. This chain joins TRBV12-5 and TRBJ1-2, with unresolved D. Per germline, CDR1 LGHNT and CDR2 FRNRAP. CDR3 length: 13 residues. Trimming pared 3 bases from V and 6 bases from J, leaving 11 bases between.